These 20 T cell receptor beta chains were sequenced from one sample in a study of T cell repertoires in cytomegalovirus infection. Which antigens these TCRs recognize remains unknown. TCRdb independently ran MiXCR on the reads; one entry per CDR3 protein. The repertoire has some 900,000 distinct CDR3 sequences, about 33% of them found once; the top ten carry around 12%. Sequencing used cultured CD8+ T cells from PBMCs, obtained from culture after CMV antigen stimulation. The source of these receptors is a human donor in good health (CMV status not recorded). Some clones in this sample may be carry-over from other donors' samples.

In this sample, this clonotype turned up a few times. This chain uses TRBV6-5 with TRBJ1-2; 7 bases line up with TRBD1. CDR1 is MNHEY, CDR2 SVGAGI, per germline. J was trimmed by 4 bases and V by 0 bases; bases with no gene match: 5. The CDR3 has 15 residues. The CDR3 reads CASSYSAGGGYGYTF. In nucleotides, the CDR3 is TGTGCCAGCAGTTACTCGGCAGGGGGTGGCTATGGCTACACCTTC.

In its sample, this clonotype was seen a few times. CDR3 in amino acids: CASSLRTGEGNSPLHF. CDR3 DNA sequence: TGTGCCAGCAGTCTACGGACAGGGGAGGGGAATTCACCCCTCCACTTT. The V and J genes are TRBV7-6 and TRBJ1-6; TRBD1 matches at 9 bases. The length of the CDR3 is 16 residues. Trimming took 6 bases from V and 7 from J; bases not matched to a gene: 10. CDR1 is SGHVS and CDR2 is FNYEAQ in the germline V gene.

This chain connects TRBV19 to TRBJ2-1, with TRBD1 matching over 7 bases. Germline V gene sequence: CDR1 LNHDA, CDR2 SQIVND (reference sequence). Trimming removed 7 bases from V and 4 bases from J; junction bases left unmatched: 10. The CDR3 consists of 15 residues. The CDR3 DNA follows: TGTGCCAGTACCGCGACAGGGTCACATTACAATGAGCAGTTCTTC. Translated: CASTATGSHYNEQFF.

This clonotype was seen a few times. The rearrangement links TRBV20-1 to TRBJ2-7, with 8 bases aligning to TRBD2. CDR1 is DFQATT and CDR2 is SNEGSKA in the germline V gene (reference sequence). The V segment lost 6 bases and the J segment 4 bases; nucleotides outside the gene matches: 5. The CDR3 length is 12 residues. The CDR3 coding sequence is TGCAGTGCCGGGAGGGAGGGGTACGAGCAGTACTTC. Amino acids: CSAGREGYEQYF.

This clonotype was detected only a few times. V gene TRBV6-5 combines with J gene TRBJ2-5; a weak D match, TRBD2 (6 bases). CDR1 is MNHEY, CDR2 SVGAGI, per germline. V was shortened by 10 bases and J by 4 bases, with 10 bases between the two germline ends. This CDR3 is 11 amino acids long. The CDR3 nucleotides read TGTGCCACCGTGGAGGGAGAGACCCAGTACTTC. It yields the protein CATVEGETQYF.

J is TRBJ2-7 and V is TRBV24-1; TRBD1 agrees at 7 bases. Losses at the gene ends were 3 bases for V and 1 base for J; bases not matched to a gene: 5. This CDR3 contains 15 residues. From germline, CDR1 is KGHDR and CDR2 SFDVKD. The CDR3 DNA reads TGTGCCACCAGTGATCCCCCGGGACAGTCCTACGAGCAGTACTTC. It is translated as CATSDPPGQSYEQYF.

This clonotype has just a few counts. The CDR3 sequence is CASSSQDLGLYNEQFF. The CDR3, as DNA: TGTGCCAGCAGTTCCCAGGACTTAGGGCTCTACAATGAGCAGTTCTTC. This rearrangement joins TRBV12-3 or TRBV12-4 to TRBJ2-1, with D maybe TRBD2 (5 bases). The CDR3 has 16 residues. Trimming left V 4 bases short and J 3 bases short, with 16 bases between.

This clonotype was seen only a few times. The chain joins TRBV18 to TRBJ2-3; 8 bases match TRBD1. The CDR3 has 15 amino acids. Germline V lookup: CDR1 KGHSH, CDR2 LQKENI. The V gene end was trimmed by 3 bases and the J gene end by 2 bases; junction bases not matched to a gene: 4. CDR3: CASSPGQDYTDTQYF. CDR3 in DNA: TGTGCCAGCTCACCGGGACAGGATTACACAGATACGCAGTATTTT.

This clonotype was seen only a few times. V usage is TRBV5-8 and J usage is TRBJ1-5; no clear D. V lost 5 bases and J 9 bases, leaving 15 bases between the germline ends. The CDR3 consists of 13 residues. Germline V gives CDR1 SGHTS, CDR2 YDEGEE. The CDR3 sequence: CASSQTIYAPQHF. CDR3 DNA: TGTGCCAGCAGTCAGACAATTTATGCGCCCCAGCATTTT.

The V gene is TRBV10-3, the J gene TRBJ1-1; 8 bases line up with TRBD1. CDR3 size: 16 residues. Germline CDR1 ENHRY, CDR2 SYGVKD. J gave up 1 base and V 3 bases, and 7 bases lay outside the gene matches. CDR3 sequence (DNA): TGTGCCATCAGTGACGGGCAGGGGGCTAGGAACACTGAAGCTTTCTTT. This translates into CAISDGQGARNTEAFF.

This clonotype has a handful of counts. This rearrangement joins TRBV12-3 or TRBV12-4 to TRBJ2-3, with a weak D call TRBD2 (5 bases). CDR3 length: 13 residues. Trimming took off 6 bases at V and 2 bases at J, with 9 bases between the two ends. CDR3 nucleotide sequence: TGTGCCAGCAGCCAGACTACCACAGATACGCAGTATTTT. The encoded protein is CASSQTTTDTQYF.

The V gene is TRBV5-1, the J gene TRBJ1-5; D gene ambiguous. CDR3 length: 15 amino acids. CDR1 SGHRS and CDR2 YFSETQ come from the germline V gene. Trimming removed 0 bases from V and 1 base from J, with 8 bases in between. The CDR3 here is CASSLAISSNQPQHF. Here the CDR3 DNA reads TGCGCCAGCAGCTTGGCCATTTCGAGCAATCAGCCCCAGCATTTT.

J is TRBJ1-2 and V is TRBV27; 7 bases fit TRBD1. J was trimmed by 8 bases and V by 7 bases; bases with no gene match: 7. Germline CDR1 and CDR2: MNHEY and SMNVEV (reference sequence). The CDR3 sequence is 12 residues long. For the CDR3, the DNA is TGTGCCAGCAAGACAGGGATGCAGGGCTACACCTTC. This gives the protein CASKTGMQGYTF.

This clonotype came up a few times. The chain uses TRBV7-9 and TRBJ1-5, with 7 bases lining up with TRBD1. The CDR3 extends over 14 amino acids. V shed 5 bases and J 7 bases; nucleotides not matched to a gene: 8. Germline V gene lookup returns CDR1 SEHNR and CDR2 FQNEAQ (reference sequence). The CDR3 here is CASSPRQGEQPQHF. In DNA, the CDR3 is TGTGCCAGCAGCCCCCGACAGGGTGAACAGCCCCAGCATTTT. Supplemented by reference TRBV7-9 and TRBJ1-5, the full variable domain reads DTGVSQNPRHKITKRGQNVTFRCDPISEHNRLYWYRQTLGQGPEFLTYFQNEAQLEKSRLLSDRFSAERPKGSFSTLEIQRTEQGDSAMYLCASSPRQGEQPQHFGDGTRLSIL.

This clonotype was picked up a small number of times. The gene calls are TRBV4-2 and TRBJ2-7; no clear D gene. Per the germline V gene, CDR1 is LGHNA and CDR2 is YNFKEQ. CDR3 length: 12 amino acids. V was cut by 7 bases and J by 2 bases, with 9 bases left in between. CDR3 protein: CASNSGAYEQYF. The CDR3 bases are TGTGCCAGCAACTCAGGAGCCTACGAGCAGTACTTC.

The V and J genes are TRBV4-1 and TRBJ2-1, with TRBD2 identical over 8 bases. The CDR3 contains 17 residues. V lost 0 bases and J lost 8; bases outside the gene matches: 12. Germline CDR1 is MGHRA and CDR2 is YSYEKL. In nucleotides, the CDR3 is TGCGCCAGCAGCCAAGAGGGAGGATTCGGGGGGGGGGATGAGCAGTTCTTC. It encodes CASSQEGGFGGGDEQFF.

The chain employs TRBV7-4 and TRBJ1-1, with D possibly TRBD1 on 6 matching bases. This CDR3 contains 14 residues. CDR1 is SGHVT and CDR2 is SQSDAQ in the germline V gene. V gave up 5 bases and J gave up 1 base, with 11 bases separating them. The CDR3 region is CASSPTQGNTEAFF. Here the CDR3 DNA reads TGTGCCAGCAGCCCAACACAGGGGAACACTGAAGCTTTCTTT.

Details on this clonotype: This could be a read error, since a much larger clone is one nucleotide away. The chain couples TRBV9 to TRBJ1-5, with D perhaps TRBD1 (6 bases). The closer fit of TRBJ2-3 to the DNA end suggests the J call may be wrong. Per germline, CDR1 SGDLS and CDR2 YYNGEE. CDR3 size: 16 residues. Here the CDR3 DNA reads TGTGCCAGCAGCCCGGACAGTTCTTATAGCAATCAGCCCCAGTATTTT. Translation gives CASSPDSSYSNQPQYF.

CDR3 sequence reads: CASSPAYGSPNYGYTF. CDR3 nucleotide sequence: TGTGCCAGCAGTCCTGCTTATGGCTCACCTAACTATGGCTACACCTTC. The chain is built from TRBV12-3 or TRBV12-4 and TRBJ1-2; no clear D. V was trimmed by 5 bases and J by 0 bases, leaving 16 bases between them. The CDR3 consists of 16 residues.

The chain uses TRBV19 and TRBJ1-5; D is possibly TRBD1 (5 bases). CDR1 LNHDA and CDR2 SQIVND come from the germline V gene (reference sequence). The CDR3 runs to 15 residues. Trimming left V 8 bases short and J 6 bases short, with 20 bases between. CDR3 bases: TGTGCCAGTGCTATCGTAGCGGGGGAACGTCAGCCCCAGCATTTT. It codes for CASAIVAGERQPQHF.